Listed below are T cell receptor beta chains from one sample, sequenced in a study of blood T cell repertoires in COVID-19. Clones were read by immunoSEQ multiplex PCR, and TCRdb kept only the in-frame ones, dropping some. This repertoire shows 140,000 to 150,000 clones, over 70% found once; its top ten account for 3.5%. The source material was peripheral blood. The receptors shown here come from a man in his 70s who had recovered from COVID-19. Each CDR3 is given with its conserved first and last residue. Each record gives: CDR3 protein, CDR3 DNA, J gene, D gene, clone size, V gene, CDR3 length. A D gene is named only where the DNA matches it firmly. The listing skips clone size in some rows; elsewhere it reads once, few, many or a size class.

CASSLATSGSDEQYF | TGTGCCAGCAGCTTAGCGACTAGCGGGAGTGACGAGCAGTACTTC | TRBJ2-7 | TRBD2 | . | TRBV7-9 | 15
CATSRDFGDEQYF | TGTGCCACCAGCAGAGATTTTGGAGACGAGCAGTACTTC | TRBJ2-7 | . | few | TRBV15 | 13
CASSLGRAGGLGQPQHF | TGTGCCAGCAGCTTAGGTCGGGCAGGGGGCTTAGGTCAGCCCCAGCATTTT | TRBJ1-5 | TRBD1 | . | TRBV7-9 | 17
CASSFQTDGETQYF | TGTGCCAGCAGCTTCCAGACAGACGGAGAGACCCAGTACTTC | TRBJ2-5 | . | . | TRBV7-9 | 14
CASSQKTGANTGELFF | TGTGCCAGCAGCCAGAAGACAGGGGCGAACACCGGGGAGCTGTTTTTT | TRBJ2-2 | TRBD1 | . | TRBV3-1/TRBV3-2 | 16
CASSSNLDRNYGYTF | TGTGCCAGCAGCTCAAATTTGGACAGAAACTATGGCTACACCTTC | TRBJ1-2 | . | . | TRBV7-9 | 15
CASSPGQGTYEQYF | TGTGCCAGCAGTCCTGGGCAGGGCACCTACGAGCAGTACTTC | TRBJ2-7 | . | . | TRBV7-9 | 14
CASSWAGDGYTF | TGTGCCAGCAGTTGGGCCGGGGATGGCTACACCTTC | TRBJ1-2 | . | . | TRBV28 | 12
CASSIGGGRARNEQFF | TGTGCCAGTAGTATAGGAGGCGGGAGGGCCAGGAATGAGCAGTTCTTC | TRBJ2-1 | TRBD2 | . | TRBV19 | 16
CATSRLAEPQDTQYF | TGTGCCACCAGTAGACTAGCGGAACCACAAGATACGCAGTATTTT | TRBJ2-3 | TRBD2 | few | TRBV24-1 | 15
CASSPPPAYNEQFF | TGTGCCAGCAGCCCTCCCCCCGCCTACAATGAGCAGTTCTTC | TRBJ2-1 | . | . | TRBV5-6 | 14
CASSGLAGEWGTDTQYF | TGTGCCAGTAGTGGGCTAGCGGGAGAATGGGGCACAGATACGCAGTATTTT | TRBJ2-3 | TRBD2 | . | TRBV19 | 17
CASSLGRKYTEAFF | TGTGCCAGCAGCCTGGGGCGGAAGTACACTGAAGCTTTCTTT | TRBJ1-1 | . | once | TRBV3-1/TRBV3-2 | 14
CASSRGSAGVPYEQYF | TGTGCCAGCAGCCGGGGCTCGGCTGGGGTCCCCTACGAGCAGTACTTC | TRBJ2-7 | . | . | TRBV3-1/TRBV3-2 | 16
CASSQEIAGAARSSYEQYF | TGCGCCAGCAGCCAGGAAATAGCGGGAGCTGCCCGGAGCTCCTACGAGCAGTACTTC | TRBJ2-7 | TRBD2 | few | TRBV4-1 | 19
CASSSRRGSMTNTEAFF | TGCGCCAGCAGCTCCCGTAGAGGGTCAATGACGAACACTGAAGCTTTCTTT | TRBJ1-1 | . | . | TRBV5-1 | 17
CASSSGTGQLEQYF | TGTGCCAGCAGCTCCGGGACAGGACAGTTAGAGCAGTACTTC | TRBJ2-7 | TRBD1 | . | TRBV13 | 14
CASSSRDRGYNEQFF | TGTGCCAGCAGCTCCCGGGACAGGGGCTACAATGAGCAGTTCTTC | TRBJ2-1 | TRBD1 | . | TRBV5-6 | 15
CATSRDPGQGLENEKLFF | TGTGCCACCAGCAGAGACCCGGGACAGGGCTTAGAAAATGAAAAACTGTTTTTT | TRBJ1-4 | TRBD1 | . | TRBV15 | 18
CASRYRTGQGKNIQYF | TGTGCCAGCAGGTACCGGACAGGGCAAGGTAAAAACATTCAGTACTTC | TRBJ2-4 | TRBD1 | . | TRBV2 | 16
CASSANTDTYEQYF | TGTGCCAGCAGCGCCAATACAGATACCTACGAGCAGTACTTC | TRBJ2-7 | . | . | TRBV11-2 | 14
CASSPGTGGDTNTGELFF | TGTGCCAGCTCACCGGGGACAGGGGGCGATACGAACACCGGGGAGCTGTTTTTT | TRBJ2-2 | TRBD1 | . | TRBV18 | 18
CASRGAGWERSTEAFF | TGTGCCAGTAGAGGGGCGGGGTGGGAAAGGAGCACTGAAGCTTTCTTT | TRBJ1-1 | . | . | TRBV19 | 16
CATSDSRGGRGDTQYF | TGTGCCACCAGTGATTCTCGGGGAGGGAGGGGAGATACGCAGTATTTT | TRBJ2-3 | TRBD2 | . | TRBV24-1 | 16
CASGLSLYEQYF | TGTGCCAGCGGTCTAAGTCTATACGAGCAGTACTTC | TRBJ2-7 | . | few | TRBV18 | 12
CASSYSVTDAFF | TGTGCCAGCAGTTACTCGGTCACAGATGCTTTCTTT | TRBJ1-1 | . | many | TRBV6-6 | 12
CASSASGRADEQYF | TGTGCCAGCAGCGCTAGCGGGAGGGCCGACGAGCAGTACTTC | TRBJ2-7 | TRBD2 | . | TRBV9 | 14
CASSQGLSWNTEAFF | TGTGCCAGCAGCCAAGGCCTTAGTTGGAACACTGAAGCTTTCTTT | TRBJ1-1 | . | . | TRBV3-1/TRBV3-2 | 15
CASSPTSGSEQYF | TGTGCCAGCTCACCTACTTCAGGGTCCGAGCAGTACTTC | TRBJ2-7 | . | . | TRBV18 | 13
CATSRVYYNEQFF | TGTGCCACCAGCAGAGTATATTACAATGAGCAGTTCTTC | TRBJ2-1 | . | . | TRBV15 | 13
CAWNIGTAKNNEQFF | TGTGCCTGGAATATTGGGACTGCCAAAAACAATGAGCAGTTCTTC | TRBJ2-1 | . | few | TRBV30 | 15
CASRGGGGTDTQYF | TGTGCCAGCAGGGGGGGAGGGGGCACAGATACGCAGTATTTT | TRBJ2-3 | TRBD2 | . | TRBV4-2 | 14
CASSPRLELNTEAFF | TGTGCCAGCTCACCACGTCTAGAACTGAACACTGAAGCTTTCTTT | TRBJ1-1 | . | . | TRBV18 | 15
CATGTVNTGELFF | TGTGCCACCGGGACAGTGAACACCGGGGAGCTGTTTTTT | TRBJ2-2 | TRBD1 | . | TRBV19 | 13
CSVGQGSSRSYTF | TGCAGCGTTGGACAGGGATCATCTCGTAGCTACACCTTC | TRBJ1-2 | TRBD1 | few | TRBV29-1 | 13
CASRPGGYGYTF | TGTGCCAGCAGACCAGGGGGCTATGGCTACACCTTC | TRBJ1-2 | TRBD1 | . | TRBV12-3/TRBV12-4 | 12
CASSRQTRSGANVLTF | TGTGCCAGCAGTCGACAGACACGTTCTGGGGCCAACGTCCTGACTTTC | TRBJ2-6 | . | . | TRBV6-6 | 16
CASSSALAGSTDTQYF | TGTGCCAGCAGTTCCGCCCTAGCGGGTAGCACAGATACGCAGTATTTT | TRBJ2-3 | TRBD2 | . | TRBV28 | 16
CAISDLAGGQETQYF | TGTGCCATCAGTGACCTAGCGGGAGGGCAAGAGACCCAGTACTTC | TRBJ2-5 | TRBD2 | once | TRBV10-3 | 15
CASSTQPGQGSNQPQHF | TGTGCCAGTAGTACACAACCGGGACAGGGTTCTAATCAGCCCCAGCATTTT | TRBJ1-5 | TRBD1 | . | TRBV19 | 17
CASSQESGGYNEQFF | TGTGCCAGCAGCCAAGAAAGCGGCGGATACAATGAGCAGTTCTTC | TRBJ2-1 | . | . | TRBV3-1/TRBV3-2 | 15